A single sample gave rise to the 4 T cell receptor beta chains below, sequenced in a study of T-cell memory formation after mild COVID-19. In TCRdb, the 5' RACE reads were re-called with MiXCR into one record per CDR3 protein. This table holds more than 300,000 distinct CDR3 sequences, roughly 13% found once. Source material: PBMCs or a T cell subset sorted from them (not recorded which). These receptors all stem from a man younger than 35 who had mild COVID-19 (a few samples of this study predate the infection). Cell type and time point are not known.

This clonotype showed up many times. CDR3 in DNA: TGCGCAACAAGCACAGATACGCAGTATTTT. This gives the protein CATSTDTQYF. The gene calls are TRBV23-1 and TRBJ2-3; D is uncertain. TRBV23-1 is noted as an ORF with a role that remains uncertain. This CDR3 is built from 10 residues.

The rearrangement joins TRBV5-1 to TRBJ1-6; D remains unclear. CDR1 and CDR2 from the germline V gene are SGHRS and YFSETQ. The CDR3 extends over 13 amino acids. Trimming left V 0 bases short and J 4 bases short, with 2 bases between. CDR3 loop: CASSLAYNSPLHF. The CDR3 region has the DNA TGCGCCAGCAGCTTGGCATATAATTCACCCCTCCACTTT.

This clonotype showed up many times. The V call is TRBV29-1, the J call TRBJ2-3; 8 nucleotides line up with TRBD1. Germline V gives CDR1 SQVTM, CDR2 ANQGSEA. CDR3 length: 16 amino acids. V trimming: 5 bases; J trimming: 2 bases; junction bases outside the gene matches: 12. CDR3 coding DNA: TGCAGCGTTCGACTGACAGGGGTAGATTACACAGATACGCAGTATTTT. As protein: CSVRLTGVDYTDTQYF.

V is TRBV27 and J is TRBJ2-3; 10 bases map to TRBD2. V lost 6 bases and J lost 5; bases outside the gene matches: 8. CDR3 length: 15 residues. Per the germline V gene, CDR1 is MNHEY and CDR2 is SMNVEV (reference sequence). DNA for the CDR3: TGTGCCAGCAGGGGAGCGGGGGGGCGAGTAGATACGCAGTATTTT. Amino acid sequence: CASRGAGGRVDTQYF.